This TCR beta chain was recovered during a study of vaccination and CD4 T cells after COVID-19 (dated by TCRdb to 2022 to 2024). Background for the entire study: The convalescent cohort included six males and four females, with two Hispanic individuals, seven Caucasians, two Asians and one multiracial person. In around 9 COVID-19 convalescent patients and 4 infection-naive healthy vaccine recipients, researchers compared the spike-specific CD4+ TCR repertoire from before mRNA vaccination with the repertoire from after. Two doses of either the Pfizer-BioNTech BNT162b2 vaccine (n=8) or the Moderna mRNA-1273 vaccine (n=2) were administered to participants. Culture stimuli were overlapping spike peptide pools from SARS-CoV-2 and from the common cold coronaviruses HCoV-NL63, HCoV-OC43 and HCoV-229E. At the TCR clonotype level, an earlier paper using these donors assessed memory CD4+ T cell crossreactivity between SARS-CoV-2 and common cold coronavirus spike proteins. Post-COVID blood samples were collected from convalescent patients a median of around 100 days after diagnosis, with a range of roughly 30 to 170 days. Post-vaccine blood samples were collected a median of about 66 days after the second vaccine dose, ranging from roughly 12 to 250 days. As controls, cultures received a CEFX viral epitope pool (the positive control), an HIV-1 Nef peptide pool (the negative control), or no peptide at all. Study-level results and caveats: In convalescent patients, nearly all vaccine-specific clones (304 of 307) were found to be mono-reactive for SARS-CoV-2 spike rather than cross-reactive with common cold coronaviruses. The study included relatively few convalescent patients and did not analyze early timepoints after natural infection. In convalescent patients, a median approximately 83% of post-vaccine SARS-CoV-2-reactive clones were detected only after vaccination, suggesting vaccine-specific priming. The median count of SARS-CoV-2-reactive clonotypes went up from some 23 after infection to about 40 after vaccination, although the change was not significant.

Library preparation employed PCR. DNA from cultured CD4+ T cells was subjected to TCR sequencing with the Oncomine TCR Beta short-read assay at the Johns Hopkins FTIC core. Genomic DNA was extracted from the cultured CD4+ T cells with the QIAamp micro DNA kit. Oncomine TCR Beta libraries from cultured CD4+ T cells were pooled using unique dual indexes and sequenced on an Illumina iSeq 100. Processing in the source paper ran as follows. Non-productive sequences were filtered out, and CDR3s that did not start with C, did not end with F or W, or were shorter than 7 amino acids were discarded. Antigen-specific clonotypes were identified with the MANAFEST web application by comparing peptide-stimulated wells with reference and other culture wells. An FDR below 0.05, an odds ratio above 5, and a productive frequency above 0.1% in at least two of three replicate wells were required for clones to be considered positive. A clonotype was classed as cross-reactive if the clonotype showed significant expansion both in SARS-CoV-2 spike wells and in at least one common cold coronavirus spike condition. Using R version 3.6.1, CDR3 homology was evaluated through Levenshtein distances (stringdist) along with unrooted phylogenetic trees (ape). TCRdb ran its own pipeline on the public reads, namely fastp trimming at Q25 and MiXCR clone calling, and kept in-frame beta chains. CDR3 protein duplicates are merged, each entry listing the most common genes and DNA. V and J calls and clone size were set by TCRdb, not the authors. The sample includes about 9,000 distinct CDR3 sequences, with 28% observed a single time. The ten largest account for 10% to 12% of the sample.

The CDR3 covers 13 residues, taking in both the cysteine and the phenylalanine. CDR3 DNA is the only sequence kept; it has 39 bases, read in frame from the first base. The germline V gene (reference sequence) sets CDR1 to SSHAT and CDR2 to FNYEAQ. Details on this clonotype: Its antigen is currently not known. One junction end does not reproduce the germline sequence, and a read error may be involved.

Sample treatment or condition, as interpreted from the label and publication: approximately nine-day PBMC culture with coronavirus spike peptide pools or control peptides (ViraFEST assay). CD4+ T cells from unexposed donors were collected before the COVID-19 pandemic (2011-2018). To expand antigen-specific T cells with peptide pools and then pick out the expanded clonotypes through TCR sequencing, the study relied on the ViraFEST assay. Each well held approximately 2 million PBMCs cultured in IMDM containing approximately 5% human AB serum and approximately 9.8 IU/ml IL-2, with about 10 ug/ml peptide pools added. Half of the culture medium was replaced with fresh IL-2-containing medium on days 3 and 7. After 10 days of culture, CD4+ T cells were isolated by negative selection with the EasySep CD4+ T cell isolation kit. As cell numbers permitted, CD4+ T cells from unexposed donors were tested for reactivity to SARS-CoV-2 S and N and to four common cold coronavirus spike pools. PBMCs were separated from whole blood using Ficoll-Paque Plus gradient centrifugation and then either used fresh or cryopreserved at -140C. Triplicate wells were generally used for each culture condition. Leukapheresis product for the unexposed donors was purchased commercially.

Sequencing input: CD4+ T cells from blood, cultured in vitro. In this chain, TRBV7-7 is recombined with TRBJ2-1; possibly the D gene is TRBD2, per 5 matching bases. This TCR was sampled from a human donor in good health. The CDR3 has the sequence CASSLGDNNEQFF. The DNA sequence is as follows: TGTGCTAGCAGCTTGGGAGATAACAATGAGCAGTTCTTC.